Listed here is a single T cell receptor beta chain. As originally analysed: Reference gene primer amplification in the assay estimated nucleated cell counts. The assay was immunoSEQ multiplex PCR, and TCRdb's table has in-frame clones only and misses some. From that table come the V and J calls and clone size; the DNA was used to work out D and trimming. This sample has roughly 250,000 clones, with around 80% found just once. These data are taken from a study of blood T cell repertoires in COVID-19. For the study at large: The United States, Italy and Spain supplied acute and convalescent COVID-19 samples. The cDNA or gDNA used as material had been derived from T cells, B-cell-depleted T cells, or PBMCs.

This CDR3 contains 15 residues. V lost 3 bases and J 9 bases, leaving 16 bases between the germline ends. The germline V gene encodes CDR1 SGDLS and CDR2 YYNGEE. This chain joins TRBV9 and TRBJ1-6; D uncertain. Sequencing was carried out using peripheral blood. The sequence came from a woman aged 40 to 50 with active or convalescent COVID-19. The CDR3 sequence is CASSGRPGGGSPLHF. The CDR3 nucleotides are TGTGCCAGCAGCGGACGACCCGGAGGTGGTTCACCCCTCCACTTT.